This TCR beta chain was documented in a study of blood T cell repertoires in COVID-19. Study at large: The United States, Italy and Spain were the sources of the acute and convalescent COVID-19 samples. The cDNA or gDNA used as material had been derived from T cells, B-cell-depleted T cells, or PBMCs.

Methods used by the authors: Scientists estimated how many nucleated cells there were by amplifying reference gene primers. Some clones are missing from TCRdb's copy, which holds only in-frame ones; the method was immunoSEQ multiplex PCR. V, J and clone size are those of that table, while D and trimming were read from the DNA. The data hold about 58,000 clones, with 75% to 90% observed a single time. This CDR3 spans 16 amino acids. The germline V gene encodes CDR1 LNHNV and CDR2 YYDKDF (reference sequence). V lost 3 bases and J lost 2, with 14 bases in between. The chain is built from TRBV15 and TRBJ1-3; tentatively, D is TRBD1 (5 bases). The sequencing input was peripheral blood. This TCR was sampled from a woman aged 55-70 years with active COVID-19. CDR3 protein: CATSRRGLHTGNTIYF. In nucleotides, the CDR3 is TGTGCCACCAGCAGGAGGGGACTCCACACTGGAAACACCATATATTTT.